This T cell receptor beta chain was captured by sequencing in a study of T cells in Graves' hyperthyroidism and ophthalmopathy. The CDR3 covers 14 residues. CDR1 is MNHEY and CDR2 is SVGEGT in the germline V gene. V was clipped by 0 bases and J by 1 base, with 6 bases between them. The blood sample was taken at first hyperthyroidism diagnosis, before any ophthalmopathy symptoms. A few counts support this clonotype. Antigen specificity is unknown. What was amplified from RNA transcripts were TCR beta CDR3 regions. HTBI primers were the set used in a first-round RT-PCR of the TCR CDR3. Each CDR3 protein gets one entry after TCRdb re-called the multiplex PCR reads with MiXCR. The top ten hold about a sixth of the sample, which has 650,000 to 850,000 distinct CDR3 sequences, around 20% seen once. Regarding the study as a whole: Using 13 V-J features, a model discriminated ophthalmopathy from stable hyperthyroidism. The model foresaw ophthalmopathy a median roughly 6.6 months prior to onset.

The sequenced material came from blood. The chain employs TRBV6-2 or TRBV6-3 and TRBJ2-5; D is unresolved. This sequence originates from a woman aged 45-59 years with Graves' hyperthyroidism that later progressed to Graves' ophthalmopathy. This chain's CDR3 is CASSYSASQETQYF. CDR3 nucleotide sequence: TGTGCCAGCAGTTACTCGGCATCCCAAGAGACCCAGTACTTC.